This is a list of T cell receptor beta chains from one sample in a study of early T cells in non-severe SARS-CoV-2 infection. TCRdb re-analysed the 5' RACE reads in MiXCR, keeping a single row per CDR3 protein. The sample has tens of thousands of distinct CDR3 sequences; 7.5% to 9.5% are singletons. This material consisted of whole blood, taken at baseline. The receptors stem from an adult who was a healthcare worker with PCR-confirmed SARS-CoV-2 infection or an uninfected control (not recorded which). CDR3s include the opening cysteine and the closing phenylalanine or tryptophan. A D gene is named only where the DNA matches it firmly. Not every row has a clone size; where given, it reads once, few, many or a size class.

>TRBJ2-1|many|TRBV7-3|TRBD1
TGTGCCAGCAGCCAGGACAGGGTGAGGAATGAGCAGTTCTTC
CASSQDRVRNEQFF
>TRBJ2-1|few|TRBV24-1|TRBD2
TGTGCCACCAGTGATAACATAGCGGGAGCGAATGAGCAGTTCTTC
CATSDNIAGANEQFF
>TRBJ2-5|few|TRBV19|TRBD1
TGTGCCAGTAGTAGGACAGGGGAGGAAGAGACCCAGTACTTC
CASSRTGEEETQYF
>TRBJ2-7|many|TRBV29-1|.
TGCAGCGTTGAAGAACAACAGGGCTACGAGCAGTACTTC
CSVEEQQGYEQYF
>TRBJ2-7|few|TRBV5-1|.
TGCGCCAGCAGCTTGGCCGTGGGCCGGTACTACGAGCAGTACTTC
CASSLAVGRYYEQYF
>TRBJ2-1|.|TRBV6-4|.
TGTGCCAGCAGTGCCTTACAAACGAGCTCCTACAATGAGCAGTTCTTC
CASSALQTSSYNEQFF
>TRBJ1-1|.|TRBV12-3/TRBV12-4|.
TGTGCCAGCACCAGGAACACTGAAGCTTTCTTT
CASTRNTEAFF
>TRBJ2-2|.|TRBV20-1|.
TGCAGTGCGGCGGCACTTACGGGCACCGGGGAGCTGTTTTTT
CSAAALTGTGELFF
>TRBJ2-7|few|TRBV7-8|.
TGTGCCAGCAGCTTATCTAGGCCAGGGGATCCCTACGAGCAGTACTTC
CASSLSRPGDPYEQYF
>TRBJ2-1|many|TRBV2|.
TGTGCCAGCAGTGATTGGGGGGCTGATAATGAGCAGTTCTTC
CASSDWGADNEQFF
>TRBJ2-1|many|TRBV9|.
TGTGCCAGCAGCACCTACGGGGGAAGCTCCTACAATGAGCAGTTCTTC
CASSTYGGSSYNEQFF
>TRBJ2-3|.|TRBV5-1|.
TGCGCCAGCAGCTTGGACTACCTCCGGGGAGATACGCAGTATTTT
CASSLDYLRGDTQYF
>TRBJ2-1|many|TRBV5-1|.
TGCGCCAGCAGCACCGGGACACAGAACTACAATGAGCAGTTCTTC
CASSTGTQNYNEQFF
>TRBJ2-2|few|TRBV11-2|TRBD2
TGTGCCAGCACCATGCTAGCGGGAGGCACCGGGGAGCTGTTTTTT
CASTMLAGGTGELFF
>TRBJ2-1|many|TRBV7-9|.
TGTGCCAGCAGCTCCTGGTTGCACTACAATGAGCAGTTCTTC
CASSSWLHYNEQFF
>TRBJ2-7|few|TRBV18|.
TGTGCCAGCTCACCAGTCAGCTCCCAAGGGGAGCAGTACTTC
CASSPVSSQGEQYF
>TRBJ2-7|many|TRBV12-3/TRBV12-4|.
TGTGCCAGCAGTTTGGAGGGCGGGGCCACCTACGAGCAGTACTTC
CASSLEGGATYEQYF
>TRBJ2-3|few|TRBV7-6|TRBD2
TGTGCCAGCAGCCCAGGATTACTAGCGGGGGCGGGGACAGATACGCAGTATTTT
CASSPGLLAGAGTDTQYF
>TRBJ2-1|.|TRBV14|TRBD1
TGTGCCAGCAGCCGCCCCGGGACAGGTACCTACAATGAGCAGTTCTTC
CASSRPGTGTYNEQFF
>TRBJ2-3|few|TRBV5-1|.
TGCGCCAGCAGCTTGGCTTTGTGGGGGGCCACAGATACGCAGTATTTT
CASSLALWGATDTQYF